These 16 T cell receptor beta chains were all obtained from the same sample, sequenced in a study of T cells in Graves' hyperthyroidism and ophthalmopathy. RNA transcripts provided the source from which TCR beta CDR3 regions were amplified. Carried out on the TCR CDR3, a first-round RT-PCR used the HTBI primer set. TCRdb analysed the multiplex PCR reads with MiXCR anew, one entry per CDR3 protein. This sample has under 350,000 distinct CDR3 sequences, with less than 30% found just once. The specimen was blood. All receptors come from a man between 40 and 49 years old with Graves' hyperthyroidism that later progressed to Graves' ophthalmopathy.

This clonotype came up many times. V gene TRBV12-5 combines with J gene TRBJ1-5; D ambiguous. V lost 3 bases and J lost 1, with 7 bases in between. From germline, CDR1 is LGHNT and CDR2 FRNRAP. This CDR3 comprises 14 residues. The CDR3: CASGFDGSNQPQHF. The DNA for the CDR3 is TGTGCTAGTGGTTTCGACGGGAGCAATCAGCCCCAGCATTTT.

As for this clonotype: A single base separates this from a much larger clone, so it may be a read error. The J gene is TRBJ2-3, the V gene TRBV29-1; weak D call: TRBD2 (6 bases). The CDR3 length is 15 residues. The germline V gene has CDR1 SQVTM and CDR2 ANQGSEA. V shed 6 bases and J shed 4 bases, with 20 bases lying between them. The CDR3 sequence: CSVVAGTLIPDTQYF. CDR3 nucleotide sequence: TGCAGCGTAGTCGCCGGGACTCTAATTCCAGATACGCAGTATTTT.

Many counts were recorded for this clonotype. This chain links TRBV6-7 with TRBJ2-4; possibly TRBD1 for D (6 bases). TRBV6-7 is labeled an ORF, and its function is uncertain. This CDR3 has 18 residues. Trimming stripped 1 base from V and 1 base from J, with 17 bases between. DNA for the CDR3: TGTGCCAGCAGTTACTTGCGCAGGGGCCTCTGGGCCAAAAACATTCAGTACTTC. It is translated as CASSYLRRGLWAKNIQYF.

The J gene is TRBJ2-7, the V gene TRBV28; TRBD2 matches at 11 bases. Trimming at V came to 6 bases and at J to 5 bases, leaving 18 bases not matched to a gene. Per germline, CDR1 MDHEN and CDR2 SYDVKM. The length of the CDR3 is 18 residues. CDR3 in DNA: TGTGCCAGCAGATCATCAAATAGCGGGAGGGCCGGAGGTCACGAGCAGTACTTC. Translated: CASRSSNSGRAGGHEQYF.

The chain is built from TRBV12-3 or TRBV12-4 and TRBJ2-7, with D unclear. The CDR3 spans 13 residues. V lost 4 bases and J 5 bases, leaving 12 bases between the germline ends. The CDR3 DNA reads TGTGCCAGCAGTTCAGGCAGTTTCGACGAGCAGTACTTC. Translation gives CASSSGSFDEQYF.

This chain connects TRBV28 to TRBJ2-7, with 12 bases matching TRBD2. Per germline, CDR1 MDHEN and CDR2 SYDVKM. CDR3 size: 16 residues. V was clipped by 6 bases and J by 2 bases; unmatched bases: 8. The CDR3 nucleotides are TGTGCCAGCAGCCACCTAGCGGGAGGGTTTACCTACGAGCAGTACTTC. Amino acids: CASSHLAGGFTYEQYF.

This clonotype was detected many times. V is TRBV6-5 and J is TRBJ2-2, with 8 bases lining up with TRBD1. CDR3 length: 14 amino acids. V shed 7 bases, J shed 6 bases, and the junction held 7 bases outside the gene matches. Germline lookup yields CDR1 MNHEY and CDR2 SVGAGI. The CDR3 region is CASTKTGAAGELFF. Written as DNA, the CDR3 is TGTGCCAGCACCAAGACAGGGGCCGCCGGGGAGCTGTTTTTT.

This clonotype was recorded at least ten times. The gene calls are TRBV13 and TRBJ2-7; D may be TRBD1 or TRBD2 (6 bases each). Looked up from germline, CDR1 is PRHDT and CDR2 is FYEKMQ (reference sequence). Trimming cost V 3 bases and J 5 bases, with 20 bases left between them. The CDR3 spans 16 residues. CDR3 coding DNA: TGTGCCAGCAGCTTGGGGGCAGTTGGGGGGAGCGACGAGCAGTACTTC. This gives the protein CASSLGAVGGSDEQYF.

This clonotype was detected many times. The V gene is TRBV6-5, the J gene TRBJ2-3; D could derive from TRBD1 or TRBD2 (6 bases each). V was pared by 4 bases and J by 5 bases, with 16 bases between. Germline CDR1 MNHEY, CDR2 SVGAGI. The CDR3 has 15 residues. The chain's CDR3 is CASSSSLAGQDTQYF. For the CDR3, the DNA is TGTGCCAGCAGTTCTTCATTGGCGGGACAAGATACGCAGTATTTT.

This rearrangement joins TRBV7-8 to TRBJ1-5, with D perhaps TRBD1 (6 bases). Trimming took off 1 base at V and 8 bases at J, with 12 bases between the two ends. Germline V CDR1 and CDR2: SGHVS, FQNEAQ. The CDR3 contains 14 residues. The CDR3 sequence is CASSLVPPGEPQHF. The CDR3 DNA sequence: TGTGCCAGCAGCTTAGTCCCGCCAGGGGAGCCCCAGCATTTT.

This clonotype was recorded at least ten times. CDR3: CASRTGDSPLHF. CDR3 DNA sequence: TGCGCCAGCCGGACAGGGGATTCACCCCTCCACTTT. The rearrangement joins TRBV5-1 to TRBJ1-6, with 9 bases that match TRBD1. This CDR3 region has 12 residues. The J segment lost 8 bases and the V segment lost 7 bases, leaving 1 base of the junction unmatched. The germline gives CDR1 SGHRS, CDR2 YFSETQ.

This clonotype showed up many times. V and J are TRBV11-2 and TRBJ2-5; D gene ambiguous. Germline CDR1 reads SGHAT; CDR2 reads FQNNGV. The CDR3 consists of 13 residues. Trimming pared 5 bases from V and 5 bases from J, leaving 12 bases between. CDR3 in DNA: TGTGCCAGCAGCACCTACTCCCGGGAGACCCAGTACTTC. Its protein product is CASSTYSRETQYF.

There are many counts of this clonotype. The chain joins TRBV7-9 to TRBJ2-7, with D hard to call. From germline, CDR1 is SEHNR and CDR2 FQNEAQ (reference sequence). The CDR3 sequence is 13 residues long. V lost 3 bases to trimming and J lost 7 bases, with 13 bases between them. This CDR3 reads CASSFWASREQYF. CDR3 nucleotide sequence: TGTGCCAGCAGCTTTTGGGCGTCCCGGGAGCAGTACTTC.

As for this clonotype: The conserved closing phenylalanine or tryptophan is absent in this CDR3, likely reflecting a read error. CDR3: CASSHGTVNTEAFL. DNA for the CDR3: TGCGCCAGCAGCCATGGGACAGTGAACACTGAAGCTTTCCTT. The chain combines TRBV4-3 with TRBJ1-1; 7 bases are shared with TRBD1. CDR3 length: 14 amino acids. The junction had 1 base not matched to a gene; V was cut back by 3 bases and J by 0 bases. From germline, CDR1 is LGHNA and CDR2 YSLEER.

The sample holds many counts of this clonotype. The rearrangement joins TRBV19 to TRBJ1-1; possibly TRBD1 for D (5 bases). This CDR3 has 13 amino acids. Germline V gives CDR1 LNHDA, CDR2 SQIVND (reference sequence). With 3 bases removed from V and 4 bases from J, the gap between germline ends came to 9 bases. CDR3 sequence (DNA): TGTGCCAGTAGTATCGAAAGGGGCACTGAAGCTTTCTTT. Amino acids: CASSIERGTEAFF.

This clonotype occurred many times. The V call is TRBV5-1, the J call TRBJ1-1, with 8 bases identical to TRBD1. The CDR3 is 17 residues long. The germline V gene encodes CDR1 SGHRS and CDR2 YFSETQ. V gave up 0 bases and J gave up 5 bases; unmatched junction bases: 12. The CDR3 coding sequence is TGCGCCAGCAGCTTGGGCCCCCGAGTCAGGGGGCGTACTGAAGCTTTCTTT. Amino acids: CASSLGPRVRGRTEAFF.